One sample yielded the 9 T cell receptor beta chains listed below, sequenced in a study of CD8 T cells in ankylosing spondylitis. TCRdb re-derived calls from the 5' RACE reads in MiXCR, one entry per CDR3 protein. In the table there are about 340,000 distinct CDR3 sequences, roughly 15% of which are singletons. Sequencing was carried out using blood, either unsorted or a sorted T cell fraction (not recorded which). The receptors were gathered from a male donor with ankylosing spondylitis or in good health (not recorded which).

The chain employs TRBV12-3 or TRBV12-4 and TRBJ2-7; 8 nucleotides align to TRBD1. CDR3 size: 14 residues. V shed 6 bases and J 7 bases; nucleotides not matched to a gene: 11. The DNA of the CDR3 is TGTGCCAGCAGGTCGACAGGGGAAACGCGGGAGCAGTACTTC. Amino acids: CASRSTGETREQYF.

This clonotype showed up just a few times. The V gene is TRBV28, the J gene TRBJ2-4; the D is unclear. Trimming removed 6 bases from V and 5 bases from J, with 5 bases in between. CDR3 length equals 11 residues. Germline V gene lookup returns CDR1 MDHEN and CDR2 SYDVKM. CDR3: CASRLQNIQYF. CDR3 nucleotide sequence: TGTGCCAGCAGATTACAAAACATTCAGTACTTC.

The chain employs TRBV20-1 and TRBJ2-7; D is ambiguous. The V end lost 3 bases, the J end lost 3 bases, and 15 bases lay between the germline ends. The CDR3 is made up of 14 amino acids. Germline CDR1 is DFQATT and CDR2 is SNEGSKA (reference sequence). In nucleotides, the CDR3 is TGCAGTGCTAGGGAGCCCGAGACCCTCTACGAGCAGTACTTC. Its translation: CSAREPETLYEQYF.

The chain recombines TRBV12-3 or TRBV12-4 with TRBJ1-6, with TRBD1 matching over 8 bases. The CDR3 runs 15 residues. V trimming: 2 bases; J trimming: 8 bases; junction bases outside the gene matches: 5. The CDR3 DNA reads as TGTGCCAGCAGTTTATCAGGGGGCGTTTATTCACCCCTCCACTTT. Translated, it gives CASSLSGGVYSPLHF.

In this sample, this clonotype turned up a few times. CDR3 bases: TGTGCCAGCAGTGAGTGGCTTGCAGATACGCAGTATTTT. Translating gives CASSEWLADTQYF. V gene TRBV6-4 combines with J gene TRBJ2-3; the D is unclear. Germline values: CDR1 MRHNA, CDR2 SNTAGT. V dropped 3 bases and J dropped 4 bases, with 8 bases sitting between them. The CDR3 is made up of 13 amino acids.

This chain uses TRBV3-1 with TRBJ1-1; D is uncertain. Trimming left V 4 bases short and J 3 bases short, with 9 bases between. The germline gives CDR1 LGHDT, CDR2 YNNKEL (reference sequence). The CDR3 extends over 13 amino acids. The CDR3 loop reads CASSPRDYTEAFF. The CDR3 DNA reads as TGTGCCAGCAGCCCCCGGGATTACACTGAAGCTTTCTTT.

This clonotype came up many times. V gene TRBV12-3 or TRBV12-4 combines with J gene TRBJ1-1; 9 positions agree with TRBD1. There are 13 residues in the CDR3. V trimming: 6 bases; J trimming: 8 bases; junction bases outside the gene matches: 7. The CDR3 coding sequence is TGTGCCAGCAGCTCAGGACAGGGGACCGAAGCTTTCTTT. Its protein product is CASSSGQGTEAFF.

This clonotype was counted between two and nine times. In DNA, the CDR3 is TGCGCCAGCAGCCATTTTAGTGGAAATGAAAAACTGTTTTTT. Translation gives CASSHFSGNEKLFF. This rearrangement joins TRBV4-1 to TRBJ1-4; D gene unclear. V lost 3 bases to trimming and J lost 5 bases, with 10 bases between them. Germline CDR1 reads MGHRA; CDR2 reads YSYEKL. The CDR3 is 14 residues long.

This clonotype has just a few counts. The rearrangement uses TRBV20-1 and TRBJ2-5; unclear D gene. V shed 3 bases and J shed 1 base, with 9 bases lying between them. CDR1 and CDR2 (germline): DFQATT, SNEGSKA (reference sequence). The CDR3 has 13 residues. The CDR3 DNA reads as TGCAGTGCTAGTAGGGCCAGCCAAGAGACCCAGTACTTC. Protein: CSASRASQETQYF.